These 25 T cell receptor beta chains originate from one sample sequenced in a study of post-analysis software for immune sequencing data. Researchers reported that TCR beta cDNA libraries carried unique molecular identifiers. MiXCR was run by TCRdb on the PCR reads, yielding one entry per CDR3 protein. The data show 250,000 to 300,000 distinct CDR3 sequences, 35% to 40% seen once. Findings and caveats of the study: The five TRBV segments detected at higher frequency in patients than in controls included TRBV5-6, TRBV5-1 and TRBV20-1.

For these TCRs, the target antigens are not known. Sample: blood. The receptors come from a girl aged 10 to 17 with multiple sclerosis.

This clonotype occurred a few times. The chain couples TRBV6-5 to TRBJ2-3; possible D gene TRBD1, 7 bases. Per the germline V gene, CDR1 is MNHEY and CDR2 is SVGAGI. The CDR3 contains 14 residues. Trimming took 6 bases from V and 2 from J, leaving 12 bases between them. The CDR3 DNA reads as TGTGCCAGCAGCCGGGGGACAGCCACAGATACGCAGTATTTT. This translates into CASSRGTATDTQYF.

This clonotype turned up a few times. The genes are TRBV5-1 and TRBJ1-4, with D possibly TRBD1 on 5 matching bases. The V gene lost 0 bases and the J gene lost 8 bases, with 11 bases spanning the gap. The CDR3 runs to 14 residues. Germline V gene sequence: CDR1 SGHRS, CDR2 YFSETQ. In DNA form, the CDR3 reads TGCGCCAGCAGCTTGGAAGGGGTCCGGGAAAAACTGTTTTTT. Its translation: CASSLEGVREKLFF.

The chain recombines TRBV18 with TRBJ1-2; unclear D gene. Per germline, CDR1 KGHSH and CDR2 LQKENI. The CDR3 consists of 16 residues. V gave up 3 bases and J gave up 0 bases, with 14 bases separating them. The CDR3 DNA reads TGTGCCAGCTCACCGGGCTCAGTGGGGTCTAACTATGGCTACACCTTC. It codes for CASSPGSVGSNYGYTF.

This chain connects TRBV2 to TRBJ2-2; TRBD1 matches 7 bases. Germline lookup yields CDR1 SNHLY and CDR2 FYNNEI. The CDR3 length is 16 residues. The junction had 13 bases not matched to a gene; V was cut back by 6 bases and J by 6 bases. Written as DNA, the CDR3 is TGTGCCAGCAGCGGAACCGGGACAGTAATCGCCGGGGAGCTGTTTTTT. This encodes CASSGTGTVIAGELFF. The variable domain in full, with the rest retrieved from reference TRBV2 and TRBJ2-2, is EPEVTQTPSHQVTQMGQEVILRCVPISNHLYFYWYRQILGQKVEFLVSFYNNEISEKSEIFDDQFSVERPDGSNFTLKIRSTKLEDSAMYFCASSGTGTVIAGELFFGEGSRLTVL.

The CDR3 loop is CSARASVRYEQYF. The DNA for the CDR3 is TGCAGTGCCCGAGCGTCGGTCCGCTACGAGCAGTACTTC. This chain connects TRBV20-1 to TRBJ2-7, with unresolved D. The V gene's germline CDR1 is DFQATT and CDR2 SNEGSKA (reference sequence). V was trimmed by 6 bases and J by 3 bases, leaving 15 bases between them. The CDR3 loop spans 13 amino acids.

The V call is TRBV7-2, the J call TRBJ2-1; 10 nucleotides match TRBD2. The DNA end is more similar to TRBJ2-7, so the J call may be wrong. CDR1 is SGHTA and CDR2 is FQGNSA in the germline V gene. There are 15 residues in the CDR3. CDR3 protein: CASSLKREGGNEQYF. The CDR3 DNA follows: TGTGCCAGCAGCTTAAAGCGGGAGGGTGGGAATGAGCAGTACTTC.

This clonotype was recorded at least ten times. The chain recombines TRBV18 with TRBJ2-7; the D gene could be TRBD1 or TRBD2 (6 bases each). Germline CDR1 is KGHSH and CDR2 is LQKENI. The CDR3 sequence is 15 residues long. The germline V and J ends were trimmed by 2 bases and 0 bases, with 11 bases remaining between them. The CDR3 is CASSPGGGSSYEQYF. The CDR3 DNA reads TGTGCCAGCTCACCAGGAGGGGGAAGCTCCTACGAGCAGTACTTC.

As regards this clonotype: Its ends do not fully match the called genes, so a read error is possible. This sequence joins TRBV29-1 and TRBJ2-6, with TRBD2 as a possible D gene (7 bases). CDR3 length equals 12 residues. Germline assignment: CDR1 SQVTM and CDR2 ANQGSEA. CDR3 coding DNA: TGCAGCGTTGACGCGGGGGCCAACGTCCGGACTTTC. As protein: CSVDAGANVRTF.

Concerning this clonotype itself: A much more abundant neighbour one base away suggests this may be a read error. The chain uses TRBV5-5 and TRBJ2-5; 9 bases match TRBD2. Matching the DNA end better, TRBJ2-1 makes the J call doubtful. The CDR3 covers 17 residues. Germline V lookup: CDR1 SGHKS, CDR2 YYEKEE (reference sequence). Written as DNA, the CDR3 is TGTGCCAGCAGCGGAGGCGAGCGGGGGGACATGCAAGAGACCCAGTTCTTC. Amino acids: CASSGGERGDMQETQFF.

As to this clonotype: The CDR3 does not end in the conserved phenylalanine or tryptophan, so this is likely a read error. The rearrangement uses TRBV5-1 and TRBJ1-1, with unresolved D. CDR1 is SGHRS and CDR2 is YFSETQ in the germline V gene. V was cut by 0 bases and J by 5 bases, with 8 bases left in between. The length of the CDR3 is 13 residues. The CDR3 sequence is CASSLAVGTEAFL. In nucleotides, the CDR3 is TGCGCCAGCAGCTTGGCGGTTGGAACTGAAGCTTTCTTG.

This clonotype occurred many times. The V call is TRBV20-1, the J call TRBJ2-3; 12 bases agree with TRBD2. Per germline, CDR1 DFQATT and CDR2 SNEGSKA (reference sequence). This CDR3 comprises 14 residues. The ends lost 3 bases at V and 7 bases at J; junction bases unmatched: 5. CDR3 bases: TGCAGTGCTAGCGGACTAGCGGGAAGAAATACGCAGTATTTT. Translation: CSASGLAGRNTQYF.

This clonotype was counted once. This may be a read error, as it is one base from a much larger clone. This chain links TRBV5-1 with TRBJ2-5; D might be TRBD2 (5 bases). This CDR3 spans 14 amino acids. V lost 8 bases and J lost 2, with 16 bases in between. Germline V gives CDR1 SGHRS, CDR2 YFSETQ. The CDR3 spells CASHSVTPQETQYF. In DNA form, the CDR3 reads TGCGCCAGTCATAGCGTAACACCTCAAGAGACCCAGTACTTC.

The V gene is TRBV6-1, the J gene TRBJ2-7; D uncertain. CDR3 size: 14 residues. Germline CDR1 and CDR2: MNHNS and SASEGT. Deletions cut 0 bases from V and 2 bases from J, with 8 bases between. CDR3 sequence: CASSEAGFTYEQYF. As DNA, the CDR3 is TGTGCCAGCAGTGAAGCGGGGTTCACCTACGAGCAGTACTTC.

V and J are TRBV2 and TRBJ1-2; D is unresolved. Between the trimmed V and J ends, which lost 10 bases and 4 bases, there was a span of 16 bases. Germline V lookup: CDR1 SNHLY, CDR2 FYNNEI. The CDR3 is made up of 13 amino acids. CDR3 protein: CANPSDSLYGYTF. The CDR3 nucleotides read TGTGCCAACCCATCGGACTCCCTCTATGGCTACACCTTC.

This clonotype occurred many times. This sequence joins TRBV7-9 and TRBJ2-3; D remains unclear. The CDR3 spans 11 residues. V was pared by 3 bases and J by 5 bases, with 3 bases between. Per germline, CDR1 SEHNR and CDR2 FQNEAQ (reference sequence). The CDR3 is CASSFGDTQYF. The CDR3 DNA is TGTGCCAGCAGCTTTGGAGATACGCAGTATTTT.

A word on this clonotype: A much larger clone lies a single base off, so this may be a read error. The chain couples TRBV3-1 to TRBJ1-5; D not resolved. Germline values: CDR1 LGHDT, CDR2 YNNKEL (reference sequence). CDR3 length equals 13 residues. The CDR3 region is CANSQDGDQPQHF. The CDR3 DNA is TGTGCCAACAGCCAAGATGGGGATCAGCCCCAGCATTTT.

V gene TRBV6-1 combines with J gene TRBJ2-1; 13 bases are shared with TRBD2. With 5 bases clipped from V and 8 bases from J, the junction kept 6 bases outside the gene matches. Germline V lookup: CDR1 MNHNS, CDR2 SASEGT. The length of the CDR3 is 15 residues. CDR3 residues: CASSRTSGRADEQFF. In DNA, the CDR3 is TGTGCCAGCAGTCGCACTAGCGGGAGGGCCGATGAGCAGTTCTTC.

This chain uses TRBV20-1 with TRBJ2-5; 7 bases align to TRBD2. V gave up 3 bases and J gave up 1 base; unmatched junction bases: 2. The CDR3 totals 13 residues. Germline-derived CDR1 and CDR2 are DFQATT and SNEGSKA (reference sequence). As DNA, the CDR3 is TGCAGTGCTAGGCCTAGCGGCCAAGAGACCCAGTACTTC. Translating gives CSARPSGQETQYF.

This rearrangement joins TRBV7-2 to TRBJ2-1; D is perhaps TRBD1 (5 bases). Trimming pared 5 bases from V and 10 bases from J, leaving 18 bases between. The CDR3 consists of 14 residues. Per germline, CDR1 SGHTA and CDR2 FQGNSA. CDR3 in amino acids: CASSDDSAWVEQFF. In DNA, the CDR3 is TGTGCCAGCAGCGATGACAGTGCCTGGGTCGAGCAGTTCTTC.

This clonotype has ten or more counts. V gene TRBV7-2 combines with J gene TRBJ1-2; TRBD1 might be the D (5 bases). V was cut by 3 bases and J by 8 bases, with 19 bases left in between. Germline V gives CDR1 SGHTA, CDR2 FQGNSA. The CDR3 sequence is 15 residues long. CDR3 sequence: CASSFGGGGVRGYTF. In nucleotides, the CDR3 is TGTGCCAGCAGCTTCGGAGGCGGGGGAGTTAGGGGCTACACCTTC.

This clonotype has more than one count but fewer than ten. The chain recombines TRBV12-3 or TRBV12-4 with TRBJ1-1; D is possibly TRBD1 (6 bases). This CDR3 spans 14 amino acids. V was trimmed by 5 bases and J by 5 bases, leaving 15 bases between them. This chain's CDR3 is CASSRGGGGTEAFF. DNA of the CDR3: TGTGCCAGCAGTCGGGGGGGGGGCGGGACTGAAGCTTTCTTT.

This clonotype was detected only a few times. The chain couples TRBV14 to TRBJ1-1; TRBD1 agrees at 10 bases. CDR1 and CDR2 (germline): SGHDN, FVKESK. CDR3 size: 15 residues. V gave up 3 bases and J gave up 4 bases; unmatched junction bases: 5. The CDR3 here is CASSHPGQGTTEAFF. Written as DNA, the CDR3 is TGTGCCAGCAGCCACCCGGGACAGGGGACCACTGAAGCTTTCTTT.

Points on this clonotype: A much larger clone is a single base away; this may be a read error. The chain carries TRBV27 and TRBJ2-1; 12 bases line up with TRBD2. CDR3 length equals 17 residues. The germline V gene encodes CDR1 MNHEY and CDR2 SMNVEV (reference sequence). The V and J ends lost 11 bases and 7 bases, in that order; junction bases with no gene match: 18. CDR3 bases: TGTGCCGGCATCGGACAGGGGCTAGCGGGAGGGGGTAATGAGCAGTTCTTC. It is translated as CAGIGQGLAGGGNEQFF.

The chain combines TRBV7-3 with TRBJ2-5, with a tentative D call TRBD1 (5 bases). Germline assignment: CDR1 SGHTA and CDR2 FQGTGA. V lost 0 bases, J lost 5 bases, and 13 bases lay in between. The CDR3 runs 15 residues. CDR3 sequence reads: CASSLTAQGRETQYF. Written as DNA, the CDR3 is TGTGCCAGCAGCTTAACTGCGCAGGGCAGGGAGACCCAGTACTTC.

This clonotype was counted between two and nine times. The CDR3 DNA follows: TGTGCCAGCAGTTTTCCCTCAACCCTCCCCTCCTATAATTCACCCCTCCACTTT. Protein: CASSFPSTLPSYNSPLHF. The genes are TRBV28 and TRBJ1-6; D not certain. Germline V gene lookup returns CDR1 MDHEN and CDR2 SYDVKM. The CDR3 runs to 18 residues. V was pared by 3 bases and J by 0 bases, with 15 bases between.